This T cell receptor (beta chain) was sequenced in a study of blood T cell repertoires in COVID-19. Study background: Both acute and convalescent COVID-19 samples were obtained from the United States, Italy and Spain. The cDNA or gDNA used as material had been derived from T cells, B-cell-depleted T cells, or PBMCs.

Seattle researchers signed up patients amid active infection and tracked them longitudinally. Using immunoSEQ multiplex PCR, the repertoire was profiled, and TCRdb retains in-frame clones only, with some absent. The repertoire includes approximately 530,000 clones, 70% to 90% of them detected once, and around 8% sits in the top ten. Between the trimmed V and J ends, which lost 5 bases and 4 bases, there was a span of 11 bases. The V gene's germline CDR1 is LNHDA and CDR2 SQIVND (reference sequence). The CDR3 consists of 13 residues. The chain links TRBV19 to TRBJ1-2; D possibly corresponds to TRBD1 (6 bases). The sequence was obtained from a woman between 45 and 60 years old with COVID-19, enrolled during active disease. Sample: peripheral blood. Written as DNA, the CDR3 is TGTGCCAGTAGTGGGGGGGGCGTCTATGGCTACACCTTC. Its protein is CASSGGGVYGYTF.